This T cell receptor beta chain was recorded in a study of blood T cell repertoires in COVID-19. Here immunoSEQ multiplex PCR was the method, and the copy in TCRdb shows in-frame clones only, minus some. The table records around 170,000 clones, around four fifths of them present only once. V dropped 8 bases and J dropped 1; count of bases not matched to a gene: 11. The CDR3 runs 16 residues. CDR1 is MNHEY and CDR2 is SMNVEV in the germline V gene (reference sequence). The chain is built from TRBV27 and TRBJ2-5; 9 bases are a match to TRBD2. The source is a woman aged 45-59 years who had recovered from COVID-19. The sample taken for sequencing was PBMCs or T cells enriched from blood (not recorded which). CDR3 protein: CASCPRGGALQETQYF. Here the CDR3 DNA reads TGTGCCAGCTGCCCGCGGGGGGGCGCCCTCCAAGAGACCCAGTACTTC.